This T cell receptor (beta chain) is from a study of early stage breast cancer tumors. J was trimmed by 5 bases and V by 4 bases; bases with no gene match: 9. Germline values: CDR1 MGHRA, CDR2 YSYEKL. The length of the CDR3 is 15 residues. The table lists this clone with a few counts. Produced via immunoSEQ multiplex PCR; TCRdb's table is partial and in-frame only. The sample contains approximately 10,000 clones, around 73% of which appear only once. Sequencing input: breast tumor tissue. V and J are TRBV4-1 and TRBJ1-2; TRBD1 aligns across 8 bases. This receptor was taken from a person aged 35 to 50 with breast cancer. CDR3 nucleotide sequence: TGCGCCAGCAGCCCCTCAGACAGGGGAGTTTATGGCTACACCTTC. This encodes CASSPSDRGVYGYTF.